Each of the 22 T cell receptor beta chains below was sequenced from the same sample in a study of CD8 T cells in Susac syndrome (dated by TCRdb to 2018 to 2020). Library preparation used the immunoSEQ multiplex PCR assay. RNA was extracted with the RNeasy kit and 0.5 to 1 ug was reverse transcribed using random hexamers. TCRdb took the public reads, trimmed them with fastp at Q25, ran MiXCR for clone calling and kept in-frame beta chains. Entries that share a CDR3 protein sequence are merged under the most common genes and DNA. This sample comprises some 150,000 distinct CDR3 sequences, around 96% of them detected only once. Just over 0.2% of the sample belongs to the ten largest clones. The sequenced sample consisted of CD8+ T cells from PBMCs. All receptors come from a human donor with multiple sclerosis.

The chain is built from TRBV5-1 and TRBJ2-3, with D maybe TRBD1 (5 bases). V lost 0 bases and J lost 1, with 12 bases in between. CDR1 SGHRS and CDR2 YFSETQ come from the germline V gene. This CDR3 comprises 16 residues. In DNA, the CDR3 is TGCGCCAGCAGCTTGGAAGGGGCAGGCCGCACAGATACGCAGTATTTT. Translated: CASSLEGAGRTDTQYF.

This chain uses TRBV2 with TRBJ1-1, with D possibly matching TRBD1 (6 bases). CDR1 SNHLY and CDR2 FYNNEI come from the germline V gene. The length of the CDR3 is 13 residues. V was trimmed by 8 bases and J by 2 bases, leaving 12 bases between them. The CDR3 sequence: CASPGQSNTEAFF. The CDR3 DNA reads as TGTGCCAGCCCTGGACAGAGCAACACTGAAGCTTTCTTT.

The V call is TRBV9, the J call TRBJ2-1; possibly TRBD2 for D (5 bases). The CDR3 runs 13 residues. Deletions cut 1 base from V and 8 bases from J, with 10 bases between. Germline values: CDR1 SGDLS, CDR2 YYNGEE. The CDR3 DNA reads TGTGCCAGCAGCGTAAGAACTAGGGATGAGCAGTTCTTC. This encodes CASSVRTRDEQFF. The full variable domain, rest sourced from reference TRBV9 and TRBJ2-1, is DSGVTQTPKHLITATGQRVTLRCSPRSGDLSVYWYQQSLDQGLQFLIQYYNGEERAKGNILERFSAQQFPDLHSELNLSSLELGDSALYFCASSVRTRDEQFFGPGTRLTVL.

The rearrangement joins TRBV20-1 to TRBJ2-6; D not resolved. V was clipped by 3 bases and J by 1 base, with 4 bases between them. This CDR3 comprises 13 residues. Germline V gives CDR1 DFQATT, CDR2 SNEGSKA (reference sequence). The DNA of the CDR3 is TGCAGTGCTAGGTCATCTGGGGCCAACGTCCTGACTTTC. Translated: CSARSSGANVLTF.

The chain carries TRBV7-8 and TRBJ1-1; D is uncertain. Between the trimmed V and J ends, which lost 5 bases and 1 base, there was a span of 8 bases. The CDR3 covers 13 residues. Germline CDR1 SGHVS, CDR2 FQNEAQ. The chain's CDR3 is CASSLQKNTEAFF. The CDR3 nucleotides are TGTGCCAGCAGCCTGCAGAAGAACACTGAAGCTTTCTTT.

This clonotype was seen only once. This chain links TRBV30 with TRBJ1-1; maybe TRBD1 (5 bases). V lost 2 bases to trimming and J lost 10 bases, with 14 bases between them. The CDR3 covers 12 residues. CDR1 GTSNPN and CDR2 SVGIG come from the germline V gene (reference sequence). The CDR3 reads CAWSWTGPSAFF. The CDR3 DNA reads TGTGCCTGGAGTTGGACGGGGCCCTCAGCTTTCTTT.

This clonotype was observed a single time. V gene TRBV13 combines with J gene TRBJ2-3; TRBD2 aligns across 15 bases. The CDR3 runs 17 residues. Germline loops: CDR1 PRHDT, CDR2 FYEKMQ (reference sequence). Trimming took 4 bases from V and 5 from J; bases not matched to a gene: 7. CDR3 loop: CASSSGLAGGRRDTQYF. The CDR3 DNA reads as TGTGCCAGCAGCTCGGGACTAGCGGGGGGCCGTAGAGATACGCAGTATTTT.

This clonotype was observed a single time. The chain links TRBV5-6 to TRBJ1-2, with D maybe TRBD1 (6 bases). Germline V gene lookup returns CDR1 SGHDT and CDR2 YYEEEE. This CDR3 has 14 residues. Trimming pared 1 base from V and 2 bases from J, leaving 9 bases between. CDR3 nucleotides: TGTGCCAGCAGCTTGTGGGGGCGCAACTATGGCTACACCTTC. It specifies CASSLWGRNYGYTF.

V usage is TRBV12-3 or TRBV12-4 and J usage is TRBJ1-1; TRBD1 agrees at 7 bases. Trimming removed 2 bases from V and 8 bases from J; junction bases left unmatched: 5. This CDR3 contains 13 residues. This CDR3 is CASSLRKQGEAFF. The CDR3, as DNA: TGTGCCAGCAGTTTACGTAAACAGGGGGAAGCTTTCTTT.

This clonotype was found once. The gene calls are TRBV29-1 and TRBJ2-1; no definite D call. V was shortened by 2 bases and J by 3 bases, with 14 bases between the two germline ends. Germline V CDR1 and CDR2: SQVTM, ANQGSEA. The CDR3 length is 15 residues. CDR3 DNA sequence: TGCAGCGTTGAAAGGTTGGAACAGATCTACAATGAGCAGTTCTTC. It is translated as CSVERLEQIYNEQFF.

The chain links TRBV9 to TRBJ2-5, with TRBD1 matching over 7 bases. Per germline, CDR1 SGDLS and CDR2 YYNGEE. The CDR3 length is 17 residues. With V trimmed by 2 bases and J by 2 bases, 12 bases remained unmatched. CDR3 residues: CASSVHRDGTAQETQYF. DNA for the CDR3: TGTGCCAGCAGCGTCCACCGGGACGGGACAGCACAAGAGACCCAGTACTTC.

The V call is TRBV7-2, the J call TRBJ2-1; 11 positions agree with TRBD2. V was clipped by 5 bases and J by 0 bases; unmatched bases: 12. Germline V gives CDR1 SGHTA, CDR2 FQGNSA. This CDR3 contains 19 residues. CDR3 amino acids: CASSGGLAARLSSYNEQFF. CDR3 sequence (DNA): TGTGCCAGCAGCGGGGGACTAGCGGCCCGATTAAGCTCCTACAATGAGCAGTTCTTC.

Written as DNA, the CDR3 is TGTGCCAGTGGACAGGGGTCCGGGGAGCTGTTTTTT. Translated: CASGQGSGELFF. This chain uses TRBV12-3 or TRBV12-4 with TRBJ2-2, with TRBD1 matching over 9 bases. The V segment lost 9 bases and the J segment 6 bases; nucleotides outside the gene matches: 2. This CDR3 spans 12 amino acids.

The V gene is TRBV9, the J gene TRBJ1-6; 7 nucleotides agree with TRBD1. Germline V gives CDR1 SGDLS, CDR2 YYNGEE. CDR3 length: 16 amino acids. The ends lost 3 bases at V and 7 bases at J; junction bases unmatched: 10. The CDR3 coding sequence is TGTGCCAGCAGCGGCGGGACAGCAGGGCGGAATTCACCCCTCCACTTT. Translating it yields CASSGGTAGRNSPLHF.

The chain is built from TRBV7-9 and TRBJ2-7; 7 positions match TRBD1. Germline lookup yields CDR1 SEHNR and CDR2 FQNEAQ (reference sequence). This CDR3 spans 13 amino acids. Germline trimming cut 5 bases from V and 3 bases from J; bases unmatched to any gene: 4. For the CDR3, the DNA is TGTGCCAGCAGCCTGACAGGGAACTACGAGCAGTACTTC. Encoded protein: CASSLTGNYEQYF.

V and J are TRBV2 and TRBJ2-3; 12 nucleotides match TRBD1. This CDR3 has 18 amino acids. J lost 1 base, V lost 8 bases, and 13 bases had no gene match. CDR1 and CDR2 from the germline V gene are SNHLY and FYNNEI. The CDR3 DNA follows: TGTGCCAGCCACCAGGGACAGGGGGCCTCATACCGCACAGATACGCAGTATTTT. Amino acid sequence: CASHQGQGASYRTDTQYF.

This chain connects TRBV7-9 to TRBJ1-1; no definite D call. CDR1 is SEHNR and CDR2 is FQNEAQ in the germline V gene (reference sequence). The CDR3 totals 12 residues. V lost 4 bases, J lost 4 bases, and 7 bases lay in between. In DNA form, the CDR3 reads TGTGCCAGCAGCTATACAGTCACTGAAGCTTTCTTT. Translation gives CASSYTVTEAFF.

This chain links TRBV7-9 with TRBJ2-3, with unresolved D. The CDR3 contains 13 residues. Germline lookup yields CDR1 SEHNR and CDR2 FQNEAQ (reference sequence). V shed 0 bases and J shed 3 bases, with 4 bases lying between them. CDR3 sequence: CASSLALTDTQYF. The CDR3 DNA follows: TGTGCCAGCAGCTTAGCGCTAACAGATACGCAGTATTTT.

The chain employs TRBV21-1 and TRBJ2-5; the table assigns TRBD1, which was not confirmed against the DNA. TRBV21-1 is a recognized pseudogene. The length of the CDR3 is 14 residues. The CDR3 loop is CASSKNRGRDTQYF. Written as DNA, the CDR3 is TGTGCCAGCAGCAAAAACAGGGGACGGGACACCCAGTACTTC.

The V call is TRBV29-1, the J call TRBJ2-5, with D possibly matching TRBD2 (7 bases). Germline V gene lookup returns CDR1 SQVTM and CDR2 ANQGSEA. Trimming removed 2 bases at V and 3 bases at J, with 16 bases between. There are 15 residues in the CDR3. CDR3 coding DNA: TGCAGCGTTGAATCCCCAGGGAGGGGGGAAGAGACCCAGTACTTC. Encoded protein: CSVESPGRGEETQYF.

The CDR3 sequence is CASSWGQILSYEQYF. The CDR3, as DNA: TGCGCCAGCAGCTGGGGACAGATTCTCTCCTACGAGCAGTACTTC. The chain uses TRBV5-1 and TRBJ2-7; 7 bases align to TRBD1. CDR3 size: 15 residues. J was trimmed by 0 bases and V by 3 bases; bases with no gene match: 6. The germline gives CDR1 SGHRS, CDR2 YFSETQ.

This chain links TRBV29-1 with TRBJ1-2; D is undetermined. CDR1 is SQVTM, CDR2 ANQGSEA, per germline. This CDR3 is built from 15 residues. Trimming took 6 bases from V and 1 from J, leaving 18 bases between them. Here the CDR3 DNA reads TGCAGCGTCCTAGACCAAACCCCCTTTAACTATGGCTACACCTTC. Protein: CSVLDQTPFNYGYTF.